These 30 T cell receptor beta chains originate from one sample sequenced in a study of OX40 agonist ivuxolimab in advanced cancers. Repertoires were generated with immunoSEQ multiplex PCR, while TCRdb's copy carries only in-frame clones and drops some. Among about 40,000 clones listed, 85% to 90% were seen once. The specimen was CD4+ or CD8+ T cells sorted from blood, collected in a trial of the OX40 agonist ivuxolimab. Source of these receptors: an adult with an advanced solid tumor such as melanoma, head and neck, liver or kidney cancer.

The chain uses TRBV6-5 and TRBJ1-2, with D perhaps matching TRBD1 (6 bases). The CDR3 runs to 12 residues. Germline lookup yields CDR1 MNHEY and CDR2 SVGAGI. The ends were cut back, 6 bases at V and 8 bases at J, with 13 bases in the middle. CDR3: CASSQGGWGYTF. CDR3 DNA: TGTGCCAGCAGCCAAGGGGGTTGGGGCTACACCTTC.

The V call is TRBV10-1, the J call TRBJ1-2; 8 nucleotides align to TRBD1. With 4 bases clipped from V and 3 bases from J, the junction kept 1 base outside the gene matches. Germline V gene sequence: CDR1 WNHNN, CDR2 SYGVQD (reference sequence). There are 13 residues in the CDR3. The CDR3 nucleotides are TGCGCCAGCAGTGCACAGGGGGACTATGGCTACACCTTC. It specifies CASSAQGDYGYTF.

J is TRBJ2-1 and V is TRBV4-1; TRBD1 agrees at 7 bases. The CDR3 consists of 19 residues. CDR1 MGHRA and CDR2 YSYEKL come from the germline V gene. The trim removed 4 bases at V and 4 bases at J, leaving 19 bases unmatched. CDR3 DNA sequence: TGCGCCAGCAGCCCCCCTTACATGCCCGAGACAGGGTCTTACAATGAGCAGTTCTTC. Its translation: CASSPPYMPETGSYNEQFF.

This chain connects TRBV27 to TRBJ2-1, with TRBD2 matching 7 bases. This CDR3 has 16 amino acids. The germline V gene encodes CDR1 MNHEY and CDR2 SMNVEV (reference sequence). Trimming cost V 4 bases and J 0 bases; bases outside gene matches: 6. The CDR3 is CASSSRAGLSYNEQFF. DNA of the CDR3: TGTGCCAGCAGTTCCCGAGCGGGGCTCTCCTACAATGAGCAGTTCTTC.

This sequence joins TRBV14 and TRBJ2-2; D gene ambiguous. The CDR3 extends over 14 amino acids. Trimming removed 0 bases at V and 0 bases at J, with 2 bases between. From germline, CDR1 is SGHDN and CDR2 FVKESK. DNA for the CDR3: TGTGCCAGCAGCCAAGAGACGAACACCGGGGAGCTGTTTTTT. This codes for CASSQETNTGELFF.

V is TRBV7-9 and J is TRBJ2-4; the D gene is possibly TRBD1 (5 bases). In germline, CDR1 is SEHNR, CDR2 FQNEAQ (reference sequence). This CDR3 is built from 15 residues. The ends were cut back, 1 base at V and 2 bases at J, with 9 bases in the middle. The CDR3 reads CASSLGQLTKNIQYF. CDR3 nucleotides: TGTGCCAGCAGCTTAGGACAGTTAACCAAAAACATTCAGTACTTC.

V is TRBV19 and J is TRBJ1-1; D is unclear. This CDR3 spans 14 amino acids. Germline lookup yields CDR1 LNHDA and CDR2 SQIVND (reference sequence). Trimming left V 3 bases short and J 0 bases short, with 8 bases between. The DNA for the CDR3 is TGTGCCAGTAGTATCTGGGGAATGAACACTGAAGCTTTCTTT. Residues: CASSIWGMNTEAFF.

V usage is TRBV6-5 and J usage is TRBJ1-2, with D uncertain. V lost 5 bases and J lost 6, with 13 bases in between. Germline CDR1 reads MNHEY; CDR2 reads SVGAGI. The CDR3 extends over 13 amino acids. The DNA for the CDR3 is TGTGCCAGCAGTGAAGTGCAGGTAGATGGCTACACCTTC. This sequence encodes CASSEVQVDGYTF.

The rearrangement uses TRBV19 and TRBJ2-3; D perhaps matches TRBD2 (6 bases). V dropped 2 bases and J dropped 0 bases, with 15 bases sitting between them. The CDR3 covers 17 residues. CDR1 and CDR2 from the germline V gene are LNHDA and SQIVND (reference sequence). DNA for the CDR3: TGTGCCAGTAGTATAATGGAGGGCAGGCCTAGCACAGATACGCAGTATTTT. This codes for CASSIMEGRPSTDTQYF. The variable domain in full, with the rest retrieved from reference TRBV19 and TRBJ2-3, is DGGITQSPKYLFRKEGQNVTLSCEQNLNHDAMYWYRQDPGQGLRLIYYSQIVNDFQKGDIAEGYSVSREKKESFPLTVTSAQKNPTAFYLCASSIMEGRPSTDTQYFGPGTRLTVL.

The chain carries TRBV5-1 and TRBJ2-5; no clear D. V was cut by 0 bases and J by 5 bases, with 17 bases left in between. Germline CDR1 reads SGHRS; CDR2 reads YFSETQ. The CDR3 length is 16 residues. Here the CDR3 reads CASSLGWRPPAETQYF. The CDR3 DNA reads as TGCGCCAGCAGCTTGGGTTGGCGGCCGCCCGCGGAGACCCAGTACTTC.

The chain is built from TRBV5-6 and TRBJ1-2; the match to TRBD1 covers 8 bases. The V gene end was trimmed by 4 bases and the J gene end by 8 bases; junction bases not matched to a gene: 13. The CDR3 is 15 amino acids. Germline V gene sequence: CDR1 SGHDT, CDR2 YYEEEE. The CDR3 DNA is TGTGCCAGCAGCGGTAACAGGGGGTGGTGGAAAGGCTACACCTTC. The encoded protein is CASSGNRGWWKGYTF.

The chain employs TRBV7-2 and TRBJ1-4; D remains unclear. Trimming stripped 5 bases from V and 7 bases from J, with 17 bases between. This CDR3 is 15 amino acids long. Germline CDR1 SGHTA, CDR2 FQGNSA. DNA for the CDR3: TGTGCCAGCAGCCCCCTTGGCCCGGGTCGTGAAAAACTGTTTTTT. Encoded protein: CASSPLGPGREKLFF.

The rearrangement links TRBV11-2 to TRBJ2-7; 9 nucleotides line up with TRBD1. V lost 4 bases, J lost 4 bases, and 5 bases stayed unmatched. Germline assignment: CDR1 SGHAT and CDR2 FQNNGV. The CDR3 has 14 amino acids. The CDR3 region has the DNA TGTGCCAGCAGCTCCCGGGACAGGGTTTACGAGCAGTACTTC. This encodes CASSSRDRVYEQYF.

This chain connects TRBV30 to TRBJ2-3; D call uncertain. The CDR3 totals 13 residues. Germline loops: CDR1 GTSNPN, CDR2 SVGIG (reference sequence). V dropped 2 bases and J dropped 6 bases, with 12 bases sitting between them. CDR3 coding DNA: TGTGCCTGGAGTCTTTCCAGTTCCGATACGCAGTATTTT. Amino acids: CAWSLSSSDTQYF.

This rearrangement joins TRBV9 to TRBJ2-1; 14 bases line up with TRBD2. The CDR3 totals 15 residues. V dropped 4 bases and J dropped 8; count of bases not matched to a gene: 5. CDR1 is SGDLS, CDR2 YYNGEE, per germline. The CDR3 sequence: CASSPQGLAGDEQFF. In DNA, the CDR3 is TGTGCCAGCAGCCCGCAGGGACTAGCGGGAGATGAGCAGTTCTTC.

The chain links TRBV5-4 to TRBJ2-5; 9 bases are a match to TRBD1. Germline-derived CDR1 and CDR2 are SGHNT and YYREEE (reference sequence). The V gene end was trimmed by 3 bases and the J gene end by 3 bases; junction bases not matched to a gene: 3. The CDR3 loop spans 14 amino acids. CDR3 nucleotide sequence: TGTGCCAGCAGCTACGGGACAGGGAAAGAGACCCAGTACTTC. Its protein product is CASSYGTGKETQYF.

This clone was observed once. The CDR3 region is CASSFGLGGYEQFF. CDR3 in DNA: TGTGCCAGCAGCTTTGGACTAGGCGGGTATGAGCAGTTCTTC. The chain employs TRBV7-2 and TRBJ2-1; 7 bases map to TRBD2. CDR1 is SGHTA and CDR2 is FQGNSA in the germline V gene. The length of the CDR3 is 14 residues. The V and J ends lost 3 bases and 8 bases, in that order; junction bases with no gene match: 7. The full variable domain, its missing parts supplied by reference TRBV7-2 and TRBJ2-1, is GAGVSQSPSNKVTEKGKDVELRCDPISGHTALYWYRQSLGQGLEFLIYFQGNSAPDKSGLPSDRFSAERTGGSVSTLTIQRTQQEDSAVYLCASSFGLGGYEQFFGPGTRLTVL.

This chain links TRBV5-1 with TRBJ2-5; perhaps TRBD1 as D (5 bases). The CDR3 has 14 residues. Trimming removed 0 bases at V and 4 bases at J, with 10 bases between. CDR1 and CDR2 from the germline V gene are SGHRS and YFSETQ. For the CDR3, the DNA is TGCGCCAGCAGCTTGGAGGGGTACCCAGAGACCCAGTACTTC. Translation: CASSLEGYPETQYF.

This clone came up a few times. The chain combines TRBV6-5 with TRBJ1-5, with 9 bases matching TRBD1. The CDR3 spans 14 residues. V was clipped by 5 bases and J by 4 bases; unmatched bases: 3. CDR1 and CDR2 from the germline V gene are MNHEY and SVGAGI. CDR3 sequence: CASSAGQGNQPQHF. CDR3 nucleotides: TGTGCCAGCAGTGCGGGACAGGGAAATCAGCCCCAGCATTTT.

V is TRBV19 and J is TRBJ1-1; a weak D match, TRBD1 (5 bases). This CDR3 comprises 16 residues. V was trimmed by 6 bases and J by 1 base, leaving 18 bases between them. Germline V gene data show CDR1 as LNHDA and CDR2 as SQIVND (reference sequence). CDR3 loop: CASRRLRQGQNTEAFF. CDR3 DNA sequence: TGTGCCAGTAGGCGCCTCCGTCAGGGTCAGAACACTGAAGCTTTCTTT.

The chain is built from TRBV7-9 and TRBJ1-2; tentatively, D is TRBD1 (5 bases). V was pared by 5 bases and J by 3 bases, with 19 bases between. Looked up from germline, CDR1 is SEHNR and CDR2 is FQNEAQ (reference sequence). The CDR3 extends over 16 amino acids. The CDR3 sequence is CASSPGGATVHYGYTF. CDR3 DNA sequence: TGTGCCAGCAGCCCCGGGGGAGCCACAGTCCACTATGGCTACACCTTC.

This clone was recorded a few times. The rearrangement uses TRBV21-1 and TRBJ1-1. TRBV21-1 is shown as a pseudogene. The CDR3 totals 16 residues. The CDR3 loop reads CASSNELATQRTEAFF. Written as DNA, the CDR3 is TGTGCCAGCAGCAACGAGTTAGCTACACAACGCACTGAAGCTTTCTTT.

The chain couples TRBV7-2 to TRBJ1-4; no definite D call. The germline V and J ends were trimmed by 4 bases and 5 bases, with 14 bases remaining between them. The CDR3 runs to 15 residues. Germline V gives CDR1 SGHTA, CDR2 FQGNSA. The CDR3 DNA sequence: TGTGCCAGCAGCTACTTGGGAGGGATGAATGAAAAACTGTTTTTT. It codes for CASSYLGGMNEKLFF.

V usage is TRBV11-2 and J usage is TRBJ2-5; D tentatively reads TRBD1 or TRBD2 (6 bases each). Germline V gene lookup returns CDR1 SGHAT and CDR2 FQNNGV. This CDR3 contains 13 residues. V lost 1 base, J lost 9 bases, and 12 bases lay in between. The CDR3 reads CASSLVVGGPQYF. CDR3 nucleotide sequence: TGTGCCAGCAGCTTAGTGGTAGGGGGGCCCCAGTACTTC.

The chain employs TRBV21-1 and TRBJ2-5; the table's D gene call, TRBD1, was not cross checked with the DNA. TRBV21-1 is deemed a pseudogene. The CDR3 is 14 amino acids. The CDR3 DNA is TGTGCCAGCAGCACCGGGACAGGATGGGAGACCCAGTACTTC. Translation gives CASSTGTGWETQYF.

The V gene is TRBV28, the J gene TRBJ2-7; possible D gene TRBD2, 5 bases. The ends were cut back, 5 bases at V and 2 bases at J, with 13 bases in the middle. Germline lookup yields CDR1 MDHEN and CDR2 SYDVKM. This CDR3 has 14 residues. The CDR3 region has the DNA TGTGCCAGCAGTCGGGCGGAGGAGGCCTACGAGCAGTACTTC. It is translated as CASSRAEEAYEQYF.

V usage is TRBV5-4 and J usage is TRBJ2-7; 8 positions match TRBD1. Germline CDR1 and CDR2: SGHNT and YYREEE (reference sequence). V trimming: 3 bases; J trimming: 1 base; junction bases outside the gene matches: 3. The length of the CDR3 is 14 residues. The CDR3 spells CASSSTGESYEQYF. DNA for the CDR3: TGTGCCAGCAGCTCGACAGGGGAATCCTACGAGCAGTACTTC.

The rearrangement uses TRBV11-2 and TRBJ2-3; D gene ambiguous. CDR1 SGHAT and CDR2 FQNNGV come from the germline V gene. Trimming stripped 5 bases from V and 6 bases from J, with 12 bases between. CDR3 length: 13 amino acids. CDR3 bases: TGTGCCAGCAGCCCCCCTCTGGGGGATACGCAGTATTTT. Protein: CASSPPLGDTQYF. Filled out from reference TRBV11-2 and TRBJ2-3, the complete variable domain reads EAGVAQSPRYKIIEKRQSVAFWCNPISGHATLYWYQQILGQGPKLLIQFQNNGVVDDSQLPKDRFSAERLKGVDSTLKIQPAKLEDSAVYLCASSPPLGDTQYFGPGTRLTVL.

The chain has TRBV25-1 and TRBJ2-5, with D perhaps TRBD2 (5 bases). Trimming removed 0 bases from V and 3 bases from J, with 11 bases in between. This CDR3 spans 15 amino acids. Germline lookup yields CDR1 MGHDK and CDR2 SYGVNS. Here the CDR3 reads CASSEYGRREETQYF. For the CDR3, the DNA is TGTGCCAGCAGTGAATACGGCAGGCGGGAAGAGACCCAGTACTTC.

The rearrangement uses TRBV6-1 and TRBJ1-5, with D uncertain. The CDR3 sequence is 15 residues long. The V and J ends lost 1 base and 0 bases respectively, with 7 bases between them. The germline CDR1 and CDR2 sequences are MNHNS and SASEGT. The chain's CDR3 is CASSEVGYSNQPQHF. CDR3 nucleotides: TGTGCCAGCAGTGAAGTAGGGTATAGCAATCAGCCCCAGCATTTT.